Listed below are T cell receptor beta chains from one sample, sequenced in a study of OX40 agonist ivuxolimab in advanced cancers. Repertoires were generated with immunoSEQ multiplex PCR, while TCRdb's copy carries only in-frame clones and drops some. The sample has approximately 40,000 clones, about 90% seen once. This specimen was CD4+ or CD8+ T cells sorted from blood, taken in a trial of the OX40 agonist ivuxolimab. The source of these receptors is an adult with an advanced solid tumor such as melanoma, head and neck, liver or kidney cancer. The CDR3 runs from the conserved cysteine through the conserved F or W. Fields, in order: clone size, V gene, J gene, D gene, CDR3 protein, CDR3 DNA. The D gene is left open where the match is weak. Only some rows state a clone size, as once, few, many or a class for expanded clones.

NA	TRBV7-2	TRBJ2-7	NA	CASSLGSLSYEQYF	TGTGCCAGCAGCTTAGGTTCCCTCTCCTACGAGCAGTACTTC
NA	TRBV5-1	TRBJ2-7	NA	CASSVDEGEQYF	TGCGCCAGCAGCGTCGATGAGGGGGAGCAGTACTTC
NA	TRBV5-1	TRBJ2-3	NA	CASSLGWEDTQYF	TGCGCCAGCAGCTTGGGATGGGAAGATACGCAGTATTTT
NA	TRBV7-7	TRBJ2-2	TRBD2	CASSFREGTGELFF	TGTGCTAGCAGCTTCAGGGAGGGCACCGGGGAGCTGTTTTTT
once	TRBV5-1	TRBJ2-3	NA	CASSLEGDTQYF	TGCGCCAGCAGCTTGGAGGGAGATACGCAGTATTTT
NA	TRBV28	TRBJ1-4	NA	CASSQVKWAGEKLFF	TGTGCCAGCAGCCAAGTTAAGTGGGCTGGCGAAAAACTGTTTTTT
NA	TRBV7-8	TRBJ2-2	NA	CASSPKASAVTGELFF	TGTGCCAGCAGCCCCAAGGCCTCGGCCGTAACCGGGGAGCTGTTTTTT
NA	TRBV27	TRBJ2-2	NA	CASSSRDGKGPGELFF	TGTGCCAGCAGCTCCCGGGACGGGAAGGGACCCGGGGAGCTGTTTTTT
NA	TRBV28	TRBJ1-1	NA	CASSSYTDTEAFF	TGTGCCAGCAGTTCTTACACTGACACTGAAGCTTTCTTT
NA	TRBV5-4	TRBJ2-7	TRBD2	CASSQWLAGGRTYEQYF	TGTGCCAGCAGCCAATGGCTAGCGGGAGGGCGCACGTACGAGCAGTACTTC
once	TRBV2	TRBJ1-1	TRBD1	CASTSGTGTGEAFF	TGTGCCAGCACCTCCGGGACAGGGACTGGTGAAGCTTTCTTT
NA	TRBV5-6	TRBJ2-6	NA	CASRADRPLSGANVLTF	TGTGCCAGCAGAGCCGACAGGCCCCTCTCTGGGGCCAACGTCCTGACTTTC
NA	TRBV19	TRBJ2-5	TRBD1	CASSLQGAWVETQYF	TGTGCCAGTAGTCTCCAGGGGGCGTGGGTGGAGACCCAGTACTTC
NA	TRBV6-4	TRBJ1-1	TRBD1	CASSVTPYGQGKEVFF	TGTGCCAGCAGTGTCACACCTTACGGACAGGGGAAGGAAGTTTTCTTT